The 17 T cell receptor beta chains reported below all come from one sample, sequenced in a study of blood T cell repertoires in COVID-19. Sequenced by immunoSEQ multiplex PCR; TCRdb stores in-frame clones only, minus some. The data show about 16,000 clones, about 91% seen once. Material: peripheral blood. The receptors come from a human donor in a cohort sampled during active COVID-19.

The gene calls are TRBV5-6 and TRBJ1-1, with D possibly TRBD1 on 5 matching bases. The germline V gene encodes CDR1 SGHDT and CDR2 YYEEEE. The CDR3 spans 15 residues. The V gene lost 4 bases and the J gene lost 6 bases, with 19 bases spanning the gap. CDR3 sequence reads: CASSPWAGVGAEAFF. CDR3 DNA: TGTGCCAGCAGCCCCTGGGCGGGGGTCGGGGCTGAAGCTTTCTTT.

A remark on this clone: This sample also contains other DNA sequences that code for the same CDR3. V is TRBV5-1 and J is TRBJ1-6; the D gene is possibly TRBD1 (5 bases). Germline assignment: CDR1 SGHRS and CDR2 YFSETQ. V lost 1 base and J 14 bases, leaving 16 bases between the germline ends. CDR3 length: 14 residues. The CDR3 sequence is CASSLTGGGEALHF. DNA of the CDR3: TGCGCCAGCAGCTTGACCGGGGGGGGTGAGGCCCTCCACTTT.

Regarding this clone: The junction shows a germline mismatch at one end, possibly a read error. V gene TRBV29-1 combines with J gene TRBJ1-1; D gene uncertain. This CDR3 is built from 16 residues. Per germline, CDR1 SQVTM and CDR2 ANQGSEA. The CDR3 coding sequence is TGCAGCGTCGAAGGGTTACGGACTTGGGAGGACACTGAAGCTTTCTTT. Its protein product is CSVEGLRTWEDTEAFF.

The CDR3 bases are TGTGCCAGCAGCTTAGCTGAAGGACAGGGAGTTTATGGCTACACCTTC. The encoded protein is CASSLAEGQGVYGYTF. The chain carries TRBV7-8 and TRBJ1-2; 8 bases match TRBD1. CDR1 is SGHVS, CDR2 FQNEAQ, per germline. V shed 0 bases and J 5 bases; nucleotides not matched to a gene: 8. The CDR3 covers 16 residues.

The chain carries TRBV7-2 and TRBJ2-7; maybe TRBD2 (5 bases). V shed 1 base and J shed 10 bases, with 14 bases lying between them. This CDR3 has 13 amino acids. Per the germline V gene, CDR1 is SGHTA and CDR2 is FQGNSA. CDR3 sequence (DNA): TGTGCCAGCAGCTTAGATATTCCGGGGAGTCAGTACTTC. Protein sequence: CASSLDIPGSQYF.

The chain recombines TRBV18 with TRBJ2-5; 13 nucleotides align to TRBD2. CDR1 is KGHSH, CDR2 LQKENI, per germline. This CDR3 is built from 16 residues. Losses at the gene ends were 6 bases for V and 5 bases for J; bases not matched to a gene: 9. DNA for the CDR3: TGTGCCAGCTCGCCCGGACTAGCGGGAGTGGGGGAGACCCAGTACTTC. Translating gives CASSPGLAGVGETQYF. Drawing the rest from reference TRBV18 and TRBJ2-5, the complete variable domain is NAGVMQNPRHLVRRRGQEARLRCSPMKGHSHVYWYRQLPEEGLKFMVYLQKENIIDESGMPKERFSAEFPKEGPSILRIQQVVRGDSAAYFCASSPGLAGVGETQYFGPGTRLLVL.

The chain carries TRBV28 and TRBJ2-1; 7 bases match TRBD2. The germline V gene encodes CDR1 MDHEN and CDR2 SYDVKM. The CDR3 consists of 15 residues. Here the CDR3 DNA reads TGTGCAGCAGGGTGGGGCGGGAGACTGGGGGATGAGCAGTTCTTC. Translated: CAAGWGGRLGDEQFF.

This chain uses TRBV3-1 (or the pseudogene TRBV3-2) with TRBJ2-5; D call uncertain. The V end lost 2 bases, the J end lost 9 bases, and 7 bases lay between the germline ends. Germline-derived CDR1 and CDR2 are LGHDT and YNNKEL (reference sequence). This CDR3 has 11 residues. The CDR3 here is CASSQRSPQYF. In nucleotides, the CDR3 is TGTGCCAGCAGCCAACGGAGCCCCCAGTACTTC.

The CDR3 DNA reads TGTGCCTGGAGTGCCCCAGTGATTCAGGGGAGGGAAAACGAGCAGTACTTC. Its protein is CAWSAPVIQGRENEQYF. This sequence joins TRBV30 and TRBJ2-7; possible D gene TRBD2, 7 bases. Trimming removed 1 base from V and 5 bases from J, with 24 bases in between. This CDR3 contains 17 residues. Germline lookup yields CDR1 GTSNPN and CDR2 SVGIG (reference sequence).

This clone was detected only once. The CDR3 protein is CASSQDAGFTDTQYF. The CDR3 coding sequence is TGCGCCAGCAGCCAAGATGCGGGGTTCACAGATACGCAGTATTTT. The chain combines TRBV4-1 with TRBJ2-3, with D perhaps TRBD2 (6 bases). Germline lookup yields CDR1 MGHRA and CDR2 YSYEKL. The V gene lost 0 bases and the J gene lost 2 bases, with 9 bases spanning the gap. The CDR3 has 15 residues.

In nucleotides, the CDR3 is TGCAGCGTGTCCAGCCCCGGGACAGGAGGCCGAAATGAGCAGTTCTTC. Its protein product is CSVSSPGTGGRNEQFF. The chain recombines TRBV29-1 with TRBJ2-1, with TRBD1 matching over 8 bases. Trimming cost V 6 bases and J 7 bases; bases outside gene matches: 17. Germline CDR1 reads SQVTM; CDR2 reads ANQGSEA. The CDR3 consists of 16 residues.

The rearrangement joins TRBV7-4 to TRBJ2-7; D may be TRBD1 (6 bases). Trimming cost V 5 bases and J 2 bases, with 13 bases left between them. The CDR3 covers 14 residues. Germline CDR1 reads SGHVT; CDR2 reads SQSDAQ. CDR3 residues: CASSNERQAYEQYF. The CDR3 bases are TGTGCCAGCAGCAACGAACGACAGGCCTACGAGCAGTACTTC.

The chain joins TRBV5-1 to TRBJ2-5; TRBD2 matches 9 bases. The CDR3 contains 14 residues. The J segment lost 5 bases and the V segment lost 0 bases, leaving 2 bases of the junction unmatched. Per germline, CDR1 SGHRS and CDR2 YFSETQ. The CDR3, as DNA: TGCGCCAGCAGCTTGGTAGCGGGAGCGGAGACCCAGTACTTC. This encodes CASSLVAGAETQYF.

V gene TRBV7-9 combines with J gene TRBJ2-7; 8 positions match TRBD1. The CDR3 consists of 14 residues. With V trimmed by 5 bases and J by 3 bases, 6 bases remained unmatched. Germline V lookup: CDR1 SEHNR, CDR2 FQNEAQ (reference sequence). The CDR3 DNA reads TGTGCCAGCAGCCGGACAGGGAAGGACTACGAGCAGTACTTC. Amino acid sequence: CASSRTGKDYEQYF.

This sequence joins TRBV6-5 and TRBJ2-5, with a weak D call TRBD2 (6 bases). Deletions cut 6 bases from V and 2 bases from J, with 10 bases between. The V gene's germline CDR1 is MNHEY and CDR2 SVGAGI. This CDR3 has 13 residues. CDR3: CASRRDVQETQYF. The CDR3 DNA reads TGTGCCAGCAGGCGGGACGTACAAGAGACCCAGTACTTC.

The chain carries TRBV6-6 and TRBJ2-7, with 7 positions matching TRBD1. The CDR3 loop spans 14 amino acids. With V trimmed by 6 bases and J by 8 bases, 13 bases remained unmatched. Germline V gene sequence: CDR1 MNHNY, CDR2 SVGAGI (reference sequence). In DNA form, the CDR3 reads TGTGCCAGCAGACCCCGGACAGGCCACCTCCAGCAGTACTTC. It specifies CASRPRTGHLQQYF.

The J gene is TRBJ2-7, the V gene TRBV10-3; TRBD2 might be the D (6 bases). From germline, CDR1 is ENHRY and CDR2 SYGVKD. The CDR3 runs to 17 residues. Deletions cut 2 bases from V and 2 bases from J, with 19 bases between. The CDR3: CAISEGGSGYTPYEQYF. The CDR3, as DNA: TGTGCCATCAGTGAGGGGGGGTCAGGGTATACCCCCTACGAGCAGTACTTC.